This T cell receptor (beta chain) was observed in a study of blood T cell repertoires in COVID-19. About the study: From the United States, Italy and Spain came samples of acute and convalescent COVID-19. PBMCs, B-cell-depleted T cells, or T cells provided the cDNA or gDNA that made up the material.

Deletions cut 3 bases from V and 0 bases from J, with 20 bases between. The CDR3 spans 18 residues. Looked up from germline, CDR1 is MNHNS and CDR2 is SASEGT. Sequencing used immunoSEQ multiplex PCR; TCRdb keeps in-frame clones, though not all of them. Of 250,000 to 400,000 clones detected, 90% appear once; the ten largest clones hold less than 3%. Enrollment of patients from Seattle took place during active infection, with longitudinal follow-up. This chain uses TRBV6-1 with TRBJ1-1; maybe TRBD1 (5 bases). This receptor was taken from a woman in her 30s with COVID-19, enrolled during active disease. Sequencing was done on a sample of peripheral blood. CDR3 sequence: CASSDPGHLGLMNTEAFF. The DNA of the CDR3 is TGTGCCAGCAGTGATCCAGGACACCTTGGCCTTATGAACACTGAAGCTTTCTTT.